The source of this TCR beta chain is a study of cytomegalovirus exposure and HLA in healthy donors. General study findings and limits: As a later analysis showed, a missense DCLRE1C variant was linked to trimming of TCR beta V- and J-genes.

PCR employed 60 Vbeta and 13 Jbeta primers. Measured with immunoSEQ multiplex PCR; TCRdb has only the in-frame clones, and not every one. The table shows around 120,000 clones, with roughly 78% occurring only once. This CDR3 contains 17 residues. From germline, CDR1 is SEHNR and CDR2 FQNEAQ (reference sequence). V gave up 4 bases and J gave up 2 bases; unmatched junction bases: 12. About this clone itself: Its antigen remains unidentified.

The clonotype originates from a woman aged 40-49 years in good health and CMV-seronegative. The chain employs TRBV7-9 and TRBJ2-3; 7 nucleotides agree with TRBD2. What was sequenced was PBMCs. CDR3 DNA sequence: TGTGCCAGCAGCTATGCCCTTGGCGGGAGCAACACAGATACGCAGTATTTT. Amino acids: CASSYALGGSNTDTQYF.